The 26 T cell receptor beta chains listed next were all sequenced from one sample in a study of shared clonotypes between healthy human individuals. Produced via immunoSEQ multiplex PCR; TCRdb's table is partial and in-frame only. The table records about 1 million clones, 70% to 80% of them present only once. The specimen sequenced was memory CD4+ T cells sorted from blood. Stated subset: CD45RA-negative fraction. These TCRs come from a man in his late teens or twenties in good health.

Regarding this clone: Just one base apart from a much larger clone, this may be a read error. Other DNA sequences in the same sample also yield this CDR3. The rearrangement joins TRBV2 to TRBJ2-1; no clear D. Germline V gene sequence: CDR1 SNHLY, CDR2 FYNNEI. Trimming stripped 4 bases from V and 4 bases from J, with 2 bases between. This CDR3 is built from 11 residues. As DNA, the CDR3 is TGTGCCAGCAGTGGTTACAATGAGCAGTTCTTC. Translation: CASSGYNEQFF.

The rearrangement links TRBV6-1 to TRBJ2-7, with a tentative D call TRBD1 (6 bases). Germline V gene data show CDR1 as MNHNS and CDR2 as SASEGT. V was pared by 6 bases and J by 2 bases, with 17 bases between. The CDR3 length is 15 residues. This chain's CDR3 is CASSPGQSLPYEQYF. The CDR3 region has the DNA TGTGCCAGCAGCCCCGGACAGAGCCTTCCCTACGAGCAGTACTTC.

The chain links TRBV30 to TRBJ2-1; D might be TRBD2 (6 bases). V lost 0 bases, J lost 3 bases, and 12 bases lay in between. Germline V gives CDR1 GTSNPN, CDR2 SVGIG (reference sequence). The CDR3 totals 15 residues. The CDR3 sequence is CAWSVKLAGYNEQFF. The CDR3 DNA follows: TGTGCCTGGAGTGTAAAACTAGCCGGCTACAATGAGCAGTTCTTC. Using reference TRBV30 and TRBJ2-1 for the parts outside the CDR3, the full variable domain is SQTIHQWPATLVQPVGSPLSLECTVEGTSNPNLYWYRQAAGRGLQLLFYSVGIGQISSEVPQNLSASRPQDRQFILSSKKLLLSDSGFYLCAWSVKLAGYNEQFFGPGTRLTVL.

The chain links TRBV4-3 to TRBJ1-6; D gene ambiguous. The CDR3 has 15 residues. V dropped 4 bases and J dropped 6 bases, with 13 bases sitting between them. From germline, CDR1 is LGHNA and CDR2 YSLEER. The CDR3 region is CASSRSPGGNSPLHF. The CDR3 nucleotides are TGCGCCAGCAGCCGCTCCCCGGGAGGTAATTCACCCCTCCACTTT.

The chain joins TRBV7-8 to TRBJ2-1, with 9 nucleotides matching TRBD2. V shed 1 base and J 7 bases; nucleotides not matched to a gene: 20. This CDR3 comprises 20 residues. The germline gives CDR1 SGHVS, CDR2 FQNEAQ. CDR3 nucleotide sequence: TGTGCCAGCAGCTTAGAAGGTAATAGCGGGAGTCAAAGGTTGCGGAATGAGCAGTTCTTC. As protein: CASSLEGNSGSQRLRNEQFF. Drawing the rest from reference TRBV7-8 and TRBJ2-1, the complete variable domain is GAGVSQSPRYKVAKRGQDVALRCDPISGHVSLFWYQQALGQGPEFLTYFQNEAQLDKSGLPSDRFFAERPEGSVSTLKIQRTQQEDSAVYLCASSLEGNSGSQRLRNEQFFGPGTRLTVL.

The chain has TRBV4-1 and TRBJ2-1, with 11 positions matching TRBD2. Germline V gives CDR1 MGHRA, CDR2 YSYEKL. Trimming took 4 bases from V and 7 from J; bases not matched to a gene: 18. The CDR3 is 19 amino acids. The CDR3 spells CASSPGGLAGGRTSNEQFF. The CDR3 DNA reads TGCGCCAGCAGCCCCGGAGGGCTAGCGGGGGGCCGCACATCAAATGAGCAGTTCTTC.

The rearrangement links TRBV5-4 to TRBJ2-7, with 8 bases lining up with TRBD1. From germline, CDR1 is SGHNT and CDR2 YYREEE (reference sequence). This CDR3 is 15 amino acids long. Losses at the gene ends were 4 bases for V and 3 bases for J; bases not matched to a gene: 9. The DNA for the CDR3 is TGTGCCAGCAGCATTGGCCTAGGGACAGGCTACGAGCAGTACTTC. Translation: CASSIGLGTGYEQYF.

The chain couples TRBV5-4 to TRBJ2-2; no reliable D call. The CDR3 is made up of 12 amino acids. Trimming stripped 5 bases from V and 0 bases from J, with 2 bases between. Germline assignment: CDR1 SGHNT and CDR2 YYREEE (reference sequence). In nucleotides, the CDR3 is TGTGCCAGCAGGTCGAACACCGGGGAGCTGTTTTTT. It yields the protein CASRSNTGELFF.

The chain combines TRBV6-1 with TRBJ2-5; perhaps TRBD1 as D (6 bases). This CDR3 spans 15 amino acids. Between the trimmed V and J ends, which lost 8 bases and 5 bases, there was a span of 21 bases. Germline-derived CDR1 and CDR2 are MNHNS and SASEGT. The CDR3 reads CASGYRVSQPETQYF. CDR3 bases: TGTGCCAGCGGGTACAGGGTTTCCCAGCCGGAGACCCAGTACTTC.

CDR3 loop: CASKSPTENQPQHF. The CDR3 DNA follows: TGTGCCAGCAAGAGTCCGACGGAGAATCAGCCCCAGCATTTT. This rearrangement joins TRBV28 to TRBJ1-5; no reliable D call. The germline gives CDR1 MDHEN, CDR2 SYDVKM. CDR3 size: 14 residues. Trimming pared 7 bases from V and 4 bases from J, leaving 14 bases between.

V usage is TRBV30 and J usage is TRBJ1-2, with D perhaps matching TRBD1 (6 bases). Germline CDR1 is GTSNPN and CDR2 is SVGIG (reference sequence). V gave up 4 bases and J gave up 7 bases, with 13 bases separating them. This CDR3 spans 12 amino acids. The CDR3, as DNA: TGTGCCTGGAATGCACAGGGAGGTGGCTACACCTTC. This gives the protein CAWNAQGGGYTF.

The V and J genes are TRBV19 and TRBJ1-2; the D is unclear. V was trimmed by 7 bases and J by 4 bases, leaving 13 bases between them. The CDR3 covers 13 residues. Germline V gives CDR1 LNHDA, CDR2 SQIVND (reference sequence). The chain's CDR3 is CASTLDTFYGYTF. CDR3 nucleotide sequence: TGTGCCAGTACCCTAGACACCTTCTATGGCTACACCTTC.

V usage is TRBV7-9 and J usage is TRBJ2-1; TRBD1 matches at 7 bases. This CDR3 has 14 residues. CDR1 SEHNR and CDR2 FQNEAQ come from the germline V gene (reference sequence). V was clipped by 10 bases and J by 6 bases; unmatched bases: 12. CDR3 nucleotide sequence: TGTGCCACATTACAAGACAGGGATCCCAATGAGCAGTTCTTC. This translates into CATLQDRDPNEQFF.

The genes are TRBV4-1 and TRBJ2-7; 8 positions agree with TRBD1. This CDR3 spans 15 amino acids. The germline CDR1 and CDR2 sequences are MGHRA and YSYEKL. J gave up 1 base and V 4 bases, and 6 bases lay outside the gene matches. CDR3 region: CASSLGQGYSYEQYF. CDR3 sequence (DNA): TGCGCCAGCAGCCTAGGACAGGGCTATTCCTACGAGCAGTACTTC.

The chain has TRBV5-1 and TRBJ1-3; the D is unclear. CDR3 length: 16 residues. Germline CDR1 SGHRS, CDR2 YFSETQ. V was cut by 4 bases and J by 0 bases, with 14 bases left in between. The CDR3 reads CASSIQTIRSGNTIYF. DNA of the CDR3: TGCGCCAGCAGCATACAGACCATACGCTCTGGAAACACCATATATTTT.

V gene TRBV9 combines with J gene TRBJ1-1; 9 positions agree with TRBD1. With V trimmed by 0 bases and J by 4 bases, 13 bases remained unmatched. The CDR3 extends over 18 amino acids. CDR1 SGDLS and CDR2 YYNGEE come from the germline V gene. The CDR3 loop is CASSVGAIGQGSGTEAFF. The CDR3, as DNA: TGTGCCAGCAGCGTAGGGGCTATTGGACAGGGGAGTGGCACTGAAGCTTTCTTT.

The V and J genes are TRBV9 and TRBJ1-1; D not resolved. CDR1 SGDLS and CDR2 YYNGEE come from the germline V gene. V lost 4 bases to trimming and J lost 0 bases, with 7 bases between them. The length of the CDR3 is 13 residues. CDR3 coding DNA: TGTGCCAGCAGCTCGAGGATGAACACTGAAGCTTTCTTT. Its protein is CASSSRMNTEAFF.

This clone has more than one count but fewer than ten. The rearrangement joins TRBV11-2 to TRBJ1-1; D gene uncertain. Trimming left V 3 bases short and J 1 base short, with 6 bases between. Germline values: CDR1 SGHAT, CDR2 FQNNGV. This CDR3 comprises 13 residues. The chain's CDR3 is CASSFQENTEAFF. The CDR3 DNA is TGTGCCAGCAGCTTTCAGGAGAACACTGAAGCTTTCTTT.

This chain's CDR3 is CASSLQGIEQYF. CDR3 sequence (DNA): TGTGCCAGCAGCCTACAGGGGATCGAGCAGTACTTC. The rearrangement uses TRBV7-2 and TRBJ2-7, with 7 bases lining up with TRBD1. The CDR3 is 12 amino acids. Germline V gene sequence: CDR1 SGHTA, CDR2 FQGNSA. J lost 6 bases, V lost 5 bases, and 4 bases had no gene match. The full variable domain, completed using reference TRBV7-2 and TRBJ2-7, is GAGVSQSPSNKVTEKGKDVELRCDPISGHTALYWYRQSLGQGLEFLIYFQGNSAPDKSGLPSDRFSAERTGGSVSTLTIQRTQQEDSAVYLCASSLQGIEQYFGPGTRLTVT.

The chain has TRBV5-4 and TRBJ2-3, with TRBD2 matching 15 bases. Germline V gene data show CDR1 as SGHNT and CDR2 as YYREEE (reference sequence). The CDR3 runs 17 residues. Losses at the gene ends were 4 bases for V and 6 bases for J; bases not matched to a gene: 9. The CDR3 is CASSPRTSGGASDTQYF. The CDR3 DNA sequence: TGTGCCAGCAGCCCCCGGACTAGCGGGGGGGCCTCGGATACGCAGTATTTT.

The chain carries TRBV23-1 and TRBJ2-7; no reliable D call. Being an ORF, TRBV23-1 has a function that is uncertain. The V end was cut by 3 bases, the J end by 6 bases, with 21 bases between. The CDR3 consists of 16 residues. This chain's CDR3 is CASSHQGAHVTGEQYF. CDR3 DNA sequence: TGCGCCAGCAGTCACCAAGGAGCACACGTAACCGGCGAGCAGTACTTC.

The gene calls are TRBV21-1 and TRBJ1-1. TRBV21-1 is reported as a pseudogene. The CDR3 consists of 15 residues. CDR3 nucleotides: TGTGCCAGCAGCGAAAACACAGCGATGAACACTGAAGCTTTCTTT. Translation gives CASSENTAMNTEAFF.

The chain links TRBV2 to TRBJ2-5, with D unresolved. CDR3 length: 13 amino acids. V lost 6 bases to trimming and J lost 8 bases, with 16 bases between them. Germline CDR1 is SNHLY and CDR2 is FYNNEI. CDR3 DNA sequence: TGTGCCAGCAGAGCGACTCCTGAAGGAACCCAGTACTTC. This translates into CASRATPEGTQYF.

The chain has TRBV11-2 and TRBJ1-1; D is unclear. CDR1 is SGHAT, CDR2 FQNNGV, per germline. Trimming took 3 bases from V and 2 from J, leaving 10 bases between them. The CDR3 runs to 14 residues. In nucleotides, the CDR3 is TGTGCCAGCAGCTTGGGCAGTGGTAACACTGAAGCTTTCTTT. This translates into CASSLGSGNTEAFF. Combining the CDR3 with reference TRBV11-2 and TRBJ1-1 gives the whole variable domain EAGVAQSPRYKIIEKRQSVAFWCNPISGHATLYWYQQILGQGPKLLIQFQNNGVVDDSQLPKDRFSAERLKGVDSTLKIQPAKLEDSAVYLCASSLGSGNTEAFFGQGTRLTVV.

The chain uses TRBV28 and TRBJ2-4, with a weak D call TRBD2 (5 bases). This CDR3 region has 14 residues. CDR1 is MDHEN, CDR2 SYDVKM, per germline. The V gene lost 5 bases and the J gene lost 0 bases, with 8 bases spanning the gap. CDR3 in amino acids: CASSPGLAKNIQYF. The CDR3 bases are TGTGCCAGCAGTCCCGGACTAGCCAAAAACATTCAGTACTTC.

V usage is TRBV7-8 and J usage is TRBJ1-1, with D uncertain. This CDR3 spans 15 amino acids. The germline V gene has CDR1 SGHVS and CDR2 FQNEAQ. V was shortened by 4 bases and J by 5 bases, with 17 bases between the two germline ends. CDR3 amino acids: CASSSPRLGITEAFF. CDR3 DNA sequence: TGTGCCAGCAGCTCCCCCCGCCTGGGTATTACTGAAGCTTTCTTT.